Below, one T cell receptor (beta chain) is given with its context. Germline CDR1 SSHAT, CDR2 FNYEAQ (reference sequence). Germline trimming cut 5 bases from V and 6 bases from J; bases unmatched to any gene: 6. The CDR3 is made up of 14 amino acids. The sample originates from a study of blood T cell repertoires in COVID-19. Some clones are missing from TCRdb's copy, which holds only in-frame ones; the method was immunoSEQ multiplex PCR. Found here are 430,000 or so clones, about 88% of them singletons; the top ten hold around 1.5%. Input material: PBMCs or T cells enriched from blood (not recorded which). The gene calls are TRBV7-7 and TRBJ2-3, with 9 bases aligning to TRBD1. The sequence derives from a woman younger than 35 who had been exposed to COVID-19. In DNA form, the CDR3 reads TGTGCCAGCAGCCCTGACAGGGGGGCGGATACGCAGTATTTT. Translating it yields CASSPDRGADTQYF.